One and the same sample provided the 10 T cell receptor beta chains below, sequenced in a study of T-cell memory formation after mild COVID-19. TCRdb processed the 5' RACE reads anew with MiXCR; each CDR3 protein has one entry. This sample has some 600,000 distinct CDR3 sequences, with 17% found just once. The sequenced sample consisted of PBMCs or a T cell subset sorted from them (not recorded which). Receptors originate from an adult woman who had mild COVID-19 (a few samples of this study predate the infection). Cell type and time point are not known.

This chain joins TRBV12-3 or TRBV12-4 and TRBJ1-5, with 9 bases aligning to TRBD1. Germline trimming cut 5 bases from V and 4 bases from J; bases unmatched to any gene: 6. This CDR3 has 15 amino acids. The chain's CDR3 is CASSPTGGPNQPQHF. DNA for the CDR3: TGTGCCAGCAGTCCCACAGGGGGCCCTAATCAGCCCCAGCATTTT.

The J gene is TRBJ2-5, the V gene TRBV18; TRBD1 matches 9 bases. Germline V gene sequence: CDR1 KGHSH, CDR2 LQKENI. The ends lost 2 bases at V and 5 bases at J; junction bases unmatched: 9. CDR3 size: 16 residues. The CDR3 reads CASSPTGTGLRETQYF. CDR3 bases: TGTGCCAGCTCACCAACCGGGACAGGGCTCAGGGAGACCCAGTACTTC.

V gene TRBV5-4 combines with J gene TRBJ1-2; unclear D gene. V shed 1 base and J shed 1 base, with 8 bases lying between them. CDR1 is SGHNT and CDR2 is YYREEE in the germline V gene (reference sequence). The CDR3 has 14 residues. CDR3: CASSLMGSNYGYTF. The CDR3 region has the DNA TGTGCCAGCAGCTTGATGGGGAGTAACTATGGCTACACCTTC.

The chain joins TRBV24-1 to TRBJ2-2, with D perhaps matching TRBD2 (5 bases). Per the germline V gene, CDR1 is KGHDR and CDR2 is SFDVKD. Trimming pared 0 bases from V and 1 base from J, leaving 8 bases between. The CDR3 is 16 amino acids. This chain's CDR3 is CATSDLGGQNTGELFF. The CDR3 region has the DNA TGTGCCACCAGTGATTTGGGCGGGCAGAACACCGGGGAGCTGTTTTTT.

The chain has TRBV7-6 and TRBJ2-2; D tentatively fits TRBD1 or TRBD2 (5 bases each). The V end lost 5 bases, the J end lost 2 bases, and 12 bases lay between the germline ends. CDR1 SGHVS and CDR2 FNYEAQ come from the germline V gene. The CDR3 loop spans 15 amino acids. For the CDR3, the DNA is TGTGCCAGCAGCCTTCTGGGGACCAACACCGGGGAGCTGTTTTTT. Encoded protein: CASSLLGTNTGELFF.

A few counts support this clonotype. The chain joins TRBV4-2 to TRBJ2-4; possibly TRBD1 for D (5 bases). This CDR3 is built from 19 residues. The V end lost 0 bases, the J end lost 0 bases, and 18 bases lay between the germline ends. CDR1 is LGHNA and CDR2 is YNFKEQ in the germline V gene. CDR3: CASSQEVQGSFLAKNIQYF. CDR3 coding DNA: TGTGCCAGCAGCCAAGAGGTCCAGGGAAGCTTCCTAGCCAAAAACATTCAGTACTTC.

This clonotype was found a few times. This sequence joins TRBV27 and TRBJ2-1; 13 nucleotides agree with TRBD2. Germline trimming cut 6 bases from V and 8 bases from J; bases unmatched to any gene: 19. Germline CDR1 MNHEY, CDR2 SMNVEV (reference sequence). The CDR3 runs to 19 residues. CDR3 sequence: CASRHPGLAGNSPSHEQFF. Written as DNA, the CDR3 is TGTGCCAGCAGGCACCCGGGACTAGCGGGGAATTCCCCTTCCCATGAGCAGTTCTTC.

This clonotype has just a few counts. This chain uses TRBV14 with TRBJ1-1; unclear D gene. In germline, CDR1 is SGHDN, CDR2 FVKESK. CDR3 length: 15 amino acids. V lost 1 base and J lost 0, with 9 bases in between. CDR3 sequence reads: CASSQVQSLNTEAFF. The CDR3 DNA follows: TGTGCCAGCAGCCAAGTGCAGTCACTGAACACTGAAGCTTTCTTT.

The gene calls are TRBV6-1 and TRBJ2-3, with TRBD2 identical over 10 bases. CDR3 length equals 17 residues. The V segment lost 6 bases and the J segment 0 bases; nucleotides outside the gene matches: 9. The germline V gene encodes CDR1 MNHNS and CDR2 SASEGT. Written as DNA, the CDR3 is TGTGCCAGCAGCCTTTCTCGGACTAGCGGAAGCACAGATACGCAGTATTTT. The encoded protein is CASSLSRTSGSTDTQYF.

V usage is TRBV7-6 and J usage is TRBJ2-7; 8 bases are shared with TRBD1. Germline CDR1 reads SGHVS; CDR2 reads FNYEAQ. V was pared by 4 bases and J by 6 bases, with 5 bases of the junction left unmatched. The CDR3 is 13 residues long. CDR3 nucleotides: TGTGCCAGCAGCTCGGACAGGGCTGCCGAGCAGTACTTC. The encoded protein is CASSSDRAAEQYF.